The 9 T cell receptor beta chains given below trace back to one sample, sequenced in a study of cytomegalovirus exposure and HLA in healthy donors. With 60 Vbeta and 13 Jbeta primers, the PCR was carried out. Assay: immunoSEQ multiplex PCR; the TCRdb copy retains only in-frame clones and omits some. The data contain approximately 130,000 clones, over 8.5% of them singletons. Sequenced input: PBMCs. These receptors were taken from a woman aged 40 to 50 in good health and CMV-seropositive.

The chain recombines TRBV19 with TRBJ1-1; 7 bases align to TRBD1. Germline lookup yields CDR1 LNHDA and CDR2 SQIVND (reference sequence). This CDR3 region has 15 residues. Trimming removed 5 bases from V and 8 bases from J; junction bases left unmatched: 14. CDR3 sequence (DNA): TGTGCCAGTAGTTCATTGGGGGACAGTGTTAGGGAAGCTTTCTTT. Its protein product is CASSSLGDSVREAFF.

The sample holds a few counts of this clone. V is TRBV5-4 and J is TRBJ2-7; TRBD2 agrees at 12 bases. In germline, CDR1 is SGHNT, CDR2 YYREEE (reference sequence). Germline trimming cut 1 base from V and 3 bases from J; bases unmatched to any gene: 2. This CDR3 spans 15 amino acids. The CDR3 nucleotides are TGTGCCAGCAGCTTGCCGACTAGCGGGGGCTACGAGCAGTACTTC. Translated: CASSLPTSGGYEQYF. Looking up the rest from reference TRBV5-4 and TRBJ2-7 gives the full variable domain: ETGVTQSPTHLIKTRGQQVTLRCSSQSGHNTVSWYQQALGQGPQFIFQYYREEENGRGNFPPRFSGLQFPNYSSELNVNALELDDSALYLCASSLPTSGGYEQYFGPGTRLTVT.

V gene TRBV5-1 combines with J gene TRBJ1-2; D remains unclear. V was shortened by 4 bases and J by 4 bases, with 11 bases between the two germline ends. The CDR3 has 13 amino acids. Germline V gene data show CDR1 as SGHRS and CDR2 as YFSETQ. The CDR3 nucleotides read TGCGCCAGCAGCCTAGAAACGACCTATGGCTACACCTTC. It encodes CASSLETTYGYTF.

This clone was picked up a small number of times. This sequence joins TRBV30 and TRBJ1-3, with D uncertain. CDR1 and CDR2 from the germline V gene are GTSNPN and SVGIG (reference sequence). The V end was cut by 2 bases, the J end by 4 bases, with 3 bases between. The CDR3 consists of 11 residues. CDR3 DNA: TGTGCCTGGAGTCCAGGAAACACCATATATTTT. It translates to CAWSPGNTIYF.

The rearrangement joins TRBV6-1 to TRBJ1-2, with 9 bases that match TRBD1. The CDR3 consists of 14 residues. The V gene end was trimmed by 5 bases and the J gene end by 8 bases; junction bases not matched to a gene: 9. Per the germline V gene, CDR1 is MNHNS and CDR2 is SASEGT. CDR3 region: CASSRPGQGRGYTF. As DNA, the CDR3 is TGTGCCAGCAGTAGACCGGGACAGGGCCGGGGCTACACCTTC.

The chain carries TRBV5-1 and TRBJ2-7; a weak D match, TRBD2 (6 bases). Trimming left V 4 bases short and J 3 bases short, with 14 bases between. The CDR3 is made up of 14 amino acids. Germline assignment: CDR1 SGHRS and CDR2 YFSETQ. Here the CDR3 reads CASSLIGGDYEQYF. CDR3 DNA: TGCGCCAGCAGCCTAATCGGGGGAGACTACGAGCAGTACTTC.

This chain joins TRBV5-6 and TRBJ1-2; the match to TRBD1 covers 8 bases. Unmatched junction bases numbered 3, after V lost 4 bases and J lost 4 bases. Germline V gives CDR1 SGHDT, CDR2 YYEEEE. The CDR3 runs to 13 residues. The CDR3 spells CASSPGQGYGYTF. The CDR3 DNA sequence: TGTGCCAGCAGCCCAGGACAGGGCTATGGCTACACCTTC. Using reference TRBV5-6 and TRBJ1-2 for the parts outside the CDR3, the full variable domain is DAGVTQSPTHLIKTRGQQVTLRCSPKSGHDTVSWYQQALGQGPQFIFQYYEEEERQRGNFPDRFSGHQFPNYSSELNVNALLLGDSALYLCASSPGQGYGYTFGSGTRLTVV.

The gene calls are TRBV9 and TRBJ1-2; tentatively, D is TRBD1 (6 bases). This CDR3 is built from 14 residues. The germline V gene has CDR1 SGDLS and CDR2 YYNGEE. V lost 1 base to trimming and J lost 5 bases, with 12 bases between them. The CDR3 coding sequence is TGTGCCAGCAGCGTACAGGGGAGGGATTATGGCTACACCTTC. This encodes CASSVQGRDYGYTF.

This clone was counted between two and nine times. Here the CDR3 DNA reads TGTGCCAGCAGCACCAGCGTCGACTCCTACAATGAGCAGTTCTTC. Residues: CASSTSVDSYNEQFF. The chain couples TRBV9 to TRBJ2-1; D gene uncertain. This CDR3 has 15 amino acids. Germline CDR1 SGDLS, CDR2 YYNGEE. Deletions cut 4 bases from V and 0 bases from J, with 11 bases between.